This passage covers 23 T cell receptor beta chains from one sample sequenced in a study of identical twins (dated by TCRdb to about 2016). Library method: 5' RACE. Sequencing instrument: Illumina HiSeq 2000. Starting from the raw public reads, TCRdb applied fastp trimming at Q25, assembled clones with MiXCR and retained in-frame beta chains. When rows share a CDR3 protein, they turn into one entry using the most common DNA and genes. This sample has 1.5 million to 2 million distinct CDR3 sequences in its table, and about 32% of those were observed once. Around 0.25% of the sample is held by the ten biggest clonotypes. Material for sequencing was cord blood. These receptor sequences come from a newborn girl in good health.

This clonotype was detected only a few times. The chain is built from TRBV10-3 and TRBJ2-3; D is uncertain. V lost 0 bases and J 6 bases, leaving 10 bases between the germline ends. CDR3 size: 14 residues. Germline values: CDR1 ENHRY, CDR2 SYGVKD. The CDR3 DNA sequence: TGTGCCATCAGTGAGTCCCAAGCTGGGGATACGCAGTATTTT. Translating it yields CAISESQAGDTQYF.

This clonotype was detected only a few times. The V gene is TRBV7-8, the J gene TRBJ1-1; no clear D. The CDR3 length is 17 residues. The V gene lost 1 base and the J gene lost 0 bases, with 15 bases spanning the gap. Germline V gene sequence: CDR1 SGHVS, CDR2 FQNEAQ. The CDR3 nucleotides are TGTGCCAGCAGCTTAGTCAGTATACAGTTAATGAACACTGAAGCTTTCTTT. This encodes CASSLVSIQLMNTEAFF.

A few counts support this clonotype. J is TRBJ2-3 and V is TRBV10-2; TRBD2 agrees at 7 bases. J lost 5 bases, V lost 8 bases, and 7 bases had no gene match. Germline V gene data show CDR1 as WSHSY and CDR2 as SAAADI. This CDR3 is built from 13 residues. For the CDR3, the DNA is TGCGCCAGCGCAGCTAGCGGAGGAGATACGCAGTATTTT. It is translated as CASAASGGDTQYF.

This clonotype has more than one count but fewer than ten. The CDR3 is CASSLLAGPLNEQFF. Written as DNA, the CDR3 is TGTGCCAGCTCACTACTAGCGGGCCCTTTAAATGAGCAGTTCTTC. The chain recombines TRBV18 with TRBJ2-1; 9 bases map to TRBD2. Trimming at V came to 4 bases and at J to 7 bases, leaving 8 bases not matched to a gene. CDR1 KGHSH and CDR2 LQKENI come from the germline V gene. The CDR3 is 15 amino acids.

The table lists this clonotype with a few counts. The chain has TRBV28 and TRBJ2-4; 9 nucleotides match TRBD2. The J call may be mistaken, given a closer DNA end match to TRBJ2-7. The CDR3 is made up of 15 amino acids. Germline V CDR1 and CDR2: MDHEN, SYDVKM. CDR3 sequence (DNA): TGTGCCAGCAGTTTATTCGGCGGGAGGGTCCACGAGCAGTACTTC. Translating it yields CASSLFGGRVHEQYF.

This chain joins TRBV7-2 and TRBJ2-6, with D possibly being TRBD1 (6 bases). This CDR3 has 16 amino acids. Deletions cut 3 bases from V and 0 bases from J, with 9 bases between. CDR1 is SGHTA, CDR2 FQGNSA, per germline. In nucleotides, the CDR3 is TGTGCCAGCAGCTTGAAACAGGGCTCTGGGGCCAACGTCCTGACTTTC. Its protein product is CASSLKQGSGANVLTF.

This clonotype was found many times. The gene calls are TRBV2 and TRBJ1-6; D gene unclear. The V and J ends lost 3 bases and 3 bases respectively, with 6 bases between them. CDR3 length: 14 residues. Germline V gives CDR1 SNHLY, CDR2 FYNNEI. This chain's CDR3 is CASSEQIYNSPLHF. DNA of the CDR3: TGTGCCAGCAGTGAGCAGATCTATAATTCACCCCTCCACTTT.

This chain uses TRBV27 with TRBJ2-1; 9 bases match TRBD2. The length of the CDR3 is 16 residues. The germline gives CDR1 MNHEY, CDR2 SMNVEV (reference sequence). V shed 5 bases and J 4 bases; nucleotides not matched to a gene: 9. CDR3: CASSLYYTSGYNEQFF. The CDR3 DNA reads as TGTGCCAGCAGTCTTTACTACACTAGCGGGTACAATGAGCAGTTCTTC.

This clonotype was observed a few times. This sequence joins TRBV19 and TRBJ1-1; 8 nucleotides agree with TRBD1. CDR1 is LNHDA and CDR2 is SQIVND in the germline V gene (reference sequence). The CDR3 loop spans 15 amino acids. With 6 bases clipped from V and 3 bases from J, the junction kept 9 bases outside the gene matches. The CDR3 loop is CASSDRGGRHTEAFF. CDR3 bases: TGTGCCAGTAGCGACAGGGGAGGGCGGCACACTGAAGCTTTCTTT.

This rearrangement joins TRBV7-2 to TRBJ2-7, with D possibly being TRBD2 (5 bases). The CDR3 has 17 amino acids. V gave up 0 bases and J gave up 0 bases, with 15 bases separating them. Germline V gives CDR1 SGHTA, CDR2 FQGNSA. The DNA for the CDR3 is TGTGCCAGCAGCTTAGCGGTGTTACCGGGGAGCTCCTACGAGCAGTACTTC. It translates to CASSLAVLPGSSYEQYF.

This clonotype appeared a single time. This sequence joins TRBV6-2 or TRBV6-3 and TRBJ1-1, with 8 bases aligning to TRBD1. This CDR3 is built from 14 residues. Germline lookup yields CDR1 MNHEY and CDR2 SVGEGT. V shed 7 bases, J shed 6 bases, and the junction held 10 bases outside the gene matches. CDR3 in amino acids: CASIRPGGKAEAFF. The CDR3, as DNA: TGTGCCAGCATCCGCCCAGGGGGCAAGGCTGAAGCTTTCTTT.

The chain carries TRBV28 and TRBJ2-1, with a tentative D call TRBD1 (6 bases). The CDR3 runs to 17 residues. Deletions cut 6 bases from V and 2 bases from J, with 20 bases between. Germline assignment: CDR1 MDHEN and CDR2 SYDVKM. The CDR3 sequence: CASRRGGGGGTYNEQFF. The CDR3 coding sequence is TGTGCCAGCAGACGGGGTGGGGGCGGAGGAACCTACAATGAGCAGTTCTTC.

V and J are TRBV9 and TRBJ2-1; unclear D gene. V was trimmed by 1 base and J by 0 bases, leaving 8 bases between them. From germline, CDR1 is SGDLS and CDR2 YYNGEE. The CDR3 runs to 15 residues. The CDR3 here is CASSVSASSYNEQFF. The DNA for the CDR3 is TGTGCCAGCAGCGTATCTGCGAGCTCCTACAATGAGCAGTTCTTC.

The chain is built from TRBV5-1 and TRBJ1-2, with D unclear. The V and J ends lost 4 bases and 3 bases respectively, with 10 bases between them. The CDR3 contains 13 residues. CDR1 is SGHRS, CDR2 YFSETQ, per germline. CDR3 in amino acids: CASSAYWDYGYTF. For the CDR3, the DNA is TGCGCCAGCAGCGCGTATTGGGACTATGGCTACACCTTC.

The chain uses TRBV20-1 and TRBJ2-3, with 7 bases aligning to TRBD1. The CDR3 totals 14 residues. Trimming removed 1 base from V and 7 bases from J; junction bases left unmatched: 8. Germline V gives CDR1 DFQATT, CDR2 SNEGSKA (reference sequence). The CDR3 region is CSARGDSGRNTQYF. DNA of the CDR3: TGCAGTGCTAGAGGGGACAGTGGAAGGAATACGCAGTATTTT.

This clonotype was detected only a few times. This chain joins TRBV18 and TRBJ2-7; possibly TRBD1 for D (6 bases). Per the germline V gene, CDR1 is KGHSH and CDR2 is LQKENI. Trimming cost V 3 bases and J 7 bases, with 13 bases left between them. This CDR3 region has 13 residues. This CDR3 is CASSPSDSREQYF. The CDR3 nucleotides are TGTGCCAGCTCACCCTCGGACAGTAGGGAGCAGTACTTC.

This rearrangement joins TRBV14 to TRBJ1-4; the D is unclear. The germline V gene has CDR1 SGHDN and CDR2 FVKESK. The V end lost 0 bases, the J end lost 5 bases, and 16 bases lay between the germline ends. The CDR3 is 17 amino acids. CDR3: CASSQDLGGILNEKLFF. CDR3 in DNA: TGTGCCAGCAGCCAAGATCTAGGAGGGATTCTCAATGAAAAACTGTTTTTT. Full variable domain (outside the CDR3, taken from reference TRBV14 and TRBJ1-4): EAGVTQFPSHSVIEKGQTVTLRCDPISGHDNLYWYRRVMGKEIKFLLHFVKESKQDESGMPNNRFLAERTGGTYSTLKVQPAELEDSGVYFCASSQDLGGILNEKLFFGSGTQLSVL.

The chain joins TRBV4-2 to TRBJ2-1, with 7 positions matching TRBD2. Germline trimming cut 7 bases from V and 3 bases from J; bases unmatched to any gene: 9. This CDR3 has 15 amino acids. Germline values: CDR1 LGHNA, CDR2 YNFKEQ. Here the CDR3 DNA reads TGTGCCAGCACCGTCCAGGCTAGCGGCTACAATGAGCAGTTCTTC. It codes for CASTVQASGYNEQFF.

J is TRBJ2-3 and V is TRBV12-5; D possibly uses TRBD1 or TRBD2 (6 bases each). Trimming left V 6 bases short and J 8 bases short, with 18 bases between. CDR1 LGHNT and CDR2 FRNRAP come from the germline V gene. The CDR3 runs 14 residues. CDR3 bases: TGTGCTAGTGGCCATCACATGGGGGGCTCTACGCAGTATTTT. This encodes CASGHHMGGSTQYF.

This clonotype was seen a handful of times. The chain recombines TRBV20-1 with TRBJ2-1; 7 nucleotides line up with TRBD2. In germline, CDR1 is DFQATT, CDR2 SNEGSKA (reference sequence). This CDR3 region has 12 residues. After removal of 6 bases from V and 6 bases from J, the junction contained 5 bases not matched to a gene. CDR3 protein: CSASQRGNEQFF. The DNA of the CDR3 is TGCAGTGCCAGCCAGCGGGGCAATGAGCAGTTCTTC.

This clonotype was seen only once. The chain employs TRBV12-5 and TRBJ2-1; the match to TRBD1 covers 7 bases. The CDR3 runs 15 residues. The trim removed 2 bases at V and 13 bases at J, leaving 14 bases unmatched. CDR1 LGHNT and CDR2 FRNRAP come from the germline V gene. CDR3 residues: CASGLIVGQQETQFF. Written as DNA, the CDR3 is TGTGCTAGTGGTTTGATCGTGGGACAGCAAGAGACCCAGTTCTTC.

This chain uses TRBV10-3 with TRBJ1-2; 9 bases are shared with TRBD1. The germline V gene encodes CDR1 ENHRY and CDR2 SYGVKD. V shed 3 bases and J 8 bases; nucleotides not matched to a gene: 10. The CDR3 covers 15 residues. CDR3 loop: CAISERGQGVLGYTF. The DNA for the CDR3 is TGTGCCATCAGTGAAAGGGGACAGGGTGTTTTGGGCTACACCTTC.

This clonotype was seen a few times. The chain recombines TRBV2 with TRBJ2-7; 11 bases are shared with TRBD1. Losses at the gene ends were 8 bases for V and 1 base for J; bases not matched to a gene: 4. This CDR3 has 14 residues. The germline gives CDR1 SNHLY, CDR2 FYNNEI. DNA for the CDR3: TGTGCCAGCGGCCGGGACAGGGGGTCCTACGAGCAGTACTTC. The encoded protein is CASGRDRGSYEQYF.